The table lists the clone carrying this TCR beta chain with a count of one. These data belong to a study of blood T cell repertoires in COVID-19. Study details: Donors in the United States, Italy and Spain gave samples during acute or convalescent COVID-19.

Libraries were prepared by immunoSEQ multiplex PCR; TCRdb keeps only in-frame clonotypes and omits some of them. This sample has about 250,000 clones, with around 84% found just once. Participants were placed into cohorts based on the clinical history they reported. Within the 2 weeks before study entry, each person in the exposed group met a COVID-19 case. The CDR3 sequence is 16 residues long. The germline CDR1 and CDR2 sequences are GTSNPN and SVGIG (reference sequence). V shed 1 base and J shed 5 bases, with 18 bases lying between them. The TCR originated in a man aged 40-49 years who had been exposed to COVID-19. The V gene is TRBV30, the J gene TRBJ1-5; weak D call: TRBD1 (6 bases). Sample: PBMCs or T cells enriched from blood (not recorded which). The CDR3: CAWSAQGTHRYQPQHF. Written as DNA, the CDR3 is TGTGCCTGGAGTGCGCAGGGGACCCACCGGTATCAGCCCCAGCATTTT.